One and the same sample provided the 29 T cell receptor beta chains below, sequenced in a study of PD-1 blockade in mismatch repair-deficient tumors. Measured with immunoSEQ multiplex PCR; TCRdb has only the in-frame clones, and not every one. The table has some 25,000 clones, 65% to 85% seen once. Sequencing used PBMCs, obtained before pembrolizumab treatment. The receptor source for this set is an adult with mismatch repair-deficient cancer.

V gene TRBV27 combines with J gene TRBJ1-2, with 10 positions matching TRBD1. The J segment lost 7 bases and the V segment lost 6 bases, leaving 8 bases of the junction unmatched. Looked up from germline, CDR1 is MNHEY and CDR2 is SMNVEV (reference sequence). The CDR3 is 14 residues long. CDR3 nucleotide sequence: TGTGCCAGCAGCCCCTGGACAGGGGGAGGTGGCTACACCTTC. Translated, it gives CASSPWTGGGGYTF.

This chain joins TRBV28 and TRBJ2-5; 8 nucleotides agree with TRBD2. The CDR3 runs 12 residues. Germline V gene lookup returns CDR1 MDHEN and CDR2 SYDVKM. The junction had 2 bases not matched to a gene; V was cut back by 7 bases and J by 4 bases. The CDR3 region is CASTGGAETQYF. As DNA, the CDR3 is TGTGCCAGCACGGGGGGGGCAGAGACCCAGTACTTC. Together with reference TRBV28 and TRBJ2-5, the CDR3 gives the full variable domain: DVKVTQSSRYLVKRTGEKVFLECVQDMDHENMFWYRQDPGLGLRLIYFSYDVKMKEKGDIPEGYSVSREKKERFSLILESASTNQTSMYLCASTGGAETQYFGPGTRLLVL.

The CDR3 region has the DNA TGTGCCAGCAGACTAGTGGGGAACACCGGGGAGCTGTTTTTT. Amino acid sequence: CASRLVGNTGELFF. The chain employs TRBV6-1 and TRBJ2-2; tentative D call: TRBD2 (5 bases). The V and J ends lost 6 bases and 1 base respectively, with 9 bases between them. CDR3 length equals 14 residues. Germline V gene lookup returns CDR1 MNHNS and CDR2 SASEGT.

This clone turned up a few times. The rearrangement uses TRBV27 and TRBJ1-5; 8 bases line up with TRBD1. The germline V gene has CDR1 MNHEY and CDR2 SMNVEV (reference sequence). The CDR3 sequence is 15 residues long. V shed 6 bases and J 1 base; nucleotides not matched to a gene: 5. This CDR3 reads CASSQTGASNQPQHF. Here the CDR3 DNA reads TGTGCCAGCAGCCAGACAGGGGCGAGCAATCAGCCCCAGCATTTT.

This clone came up a few times. The chain is built from TRBV5-1 and TRBJ1-1, with D possibly matching TRBD1 (5 bases). CDR1 is SGHRS, CDR2 YFSETQ, per germline. The ends were cut back, 0 bases at V and 5 bases at J, with 14 bases in the middle. CDR3 length: 15 residues. CDR3 nucleotides: TGCGCCAGCAGCTTGGCCGTCGGGGGTGGAACTGAAGCTTTCTTT. Residues: CASSLAVGGGTEAFF.

V is TRBV29-1 and J is TRBJ2-3; D remains unclear. Germline CDR1 reads SQVTM; CDR2 reads ANQGSEA. The CDR3 is 14 amino acids. V shed 4 bases and J shed 0 bases, with 11 bases lying between them. The CDR3 loop reads CSVVEITSTDTQYF. The CDR3 DNA sequence: TGCAGCGTTGTAGAGATTACTAGCACAGATACGCAGTATTTT.

The chain is built from TRBV5-1 and TRBJ1-2; TRBD1 aligns across 7 bases. Germline values: CDR1 SGHRS, CDR2 YFSETQ. CDR3 length: 15 residues. Trimming cost V 4 bases and J 3 bases; bases outside gene matches: 9. The CDR3 here is CASSVGGTGDYGYTF. For the CDR3, the DNA is TGCGCCAGCAGCGTGGGTGGAACAGGGGACTATGGCTACACCTTC.

This chain connects TRBV27 to TRBJ1-2; D perhaps matches TRBD1 (6 bases). The CDR3 is made up of 12 amino acids. Germline V gene lookup returns CDR1 MNHEY and CDR2 SMNVEV (reference sequence). V lost 5 bases, J lost 4 bases, and 8 bases lay in between. The CDR3: CASSVQGYGYTF. CDR3 nucleotides: TGTGCCAGCAGTGTACAGGGCTATGGCTACACCTTC.

This clone was found once. J is TRBJ2-5 and V is TRBV5-6; TRBD1 is a possible D gene (5 bases). The CDR3 contains 16 residues. The germline V gene has CDR1 SGHDT and CDR2 YYEEEE. V dropped 4 bases and J dropped 0 bases, with 16 bases sitting between them. The CDR3 loop is CASSPRGHTYQETQYF. The CDR3 nucleotides are TGTGCCAGCAGCCCCCGCGGACATACGTACCAAGAGACCCAGTACTTC.

CDR3 in DNA: TGTGCCAGCAGTGAGAGGGTAGCGGGAGCCAAGCCCCTATCCAATGAGCAGTTCTTC. Amino acids: CASSERVAGAKPLSNEQFF. The chain links TRBV6-1 to TRBJ2-1, with 9 bases lining up with TRBD2. The CDR3 covers 19 residues. The V and J ends lost 3 bases and 6 bases, in that order; junction bases with no gene match: 18. Germline assignment: CDR1 MNHNS and CDR2 SASEGT.

This clone was observed a single time. The CDR3 sequence is CASSTRAQGYNYEQYF. The CDR3 DNA reads as TGTGCCAGCTCAACCAGGGCACAGGGGTATAACTACGAGCAGTACTTC. This chain links TRBV18 with TRBJ2-7; 7 nucleotides agree with TRBD1. V trimming: 5 bases; J trimming: 3 bases; junction bases outside the gene matches: 13. Germline assignment: CDR1 KGHSH and CDR2 LQKENI. CDR3 length equals 16 residues.

V and J are TRBV25-1 and TRBJ2-7; TRBD1 matches 10 bases. CDR1 and CDR2 from the germline V gene are MGHDK and SYGVNS. The CDR3 is made up of 13 amino acids. With V trimmed by 8 bases and J by 2 bases, 3 bases remained unmatched. The CDR3 is CASSGQGTYEQYF. The CDR3 DNA follows: TGTGCCAGCTCGGGACAGGGGACCTACGAGCAGTACTTC.

The CDR3 region has the DNA TGTGCCAGCAGGCAGGGGGTAATCTACGAGCAGTACTTC. As protein: CASRQGVIYEQYF. The chain couples TRBV27 to TRBJ2-7; 7 bases line up with TRBD1. Germline trimming cut 6 bases from V and 3 bases from J; bases unmatched to any gene: 5. CDR3 size: 13 residues. Germline values: CDR1 MNHEY, CDR2 SMNVEV (reference sequence).

The chain has TRBV28 and TRBJ2-2; tentative D call: TRBD1 (5 bases). With 7 bases removed from V and 4 bases from J, the gap between germline ends came to 16 bases. The CDR3 totals 15 residues. Germline V gene data show CDR1 as MDHEN and CDR2 as SYDVKM. The CDR3 DNA reads as TGTGCCAGCACCCAATGGCAGGGCTTCACCGGGGAGCTGTTTTTT. Translating it yields CASTQWQGFTGELFF.

The DNA for the CDR3 is TGTGCCAGCAGTGGGGCAGGGGTGTCCTACGAGCAGTACTTC. It is translated as CASSGAGVSYEQYF. The chain is built from TRBV6-1 and TRBJ2-7; weak D call: TRBD1 (6 bases). The germline V gene encodes CDR1 MNHNS and CDR2 SASEGT. The CDR3 runs 14 residues. V lost 4 bases, J lost 1 base, and 11 bases lay in between.

The J gene is TRBJ2-2, the V gene TRBV5-1, with no clear D. Germline CDR1 SGHRS, CDR2 YFSETQ. The length of the CDR3 is 14 residues. V lost 6 bases and J lost 0, with 9 bases in between. The CDR3 is CASTENANTGELFF. In nucleotides, the CDR3 is TGCGCCAGCACGGAGAACGCGAACACCGGGGAGCTGTTTTTT.

The V and J genes are TRBV14 and TRBJ2-7; 7 nucleotides match TRBD1. Unmatched junction bases numbered 3, after V lost 8 bases and J lost 5 bases. The germline gives CDR1 SGHDN, CDR2 FVKESK. This CDR3 contains 11 residues. CDR3 region: CASQQGNEQYF. The CDR3 bases are TGTGCCAGCCAACAGGGGAACGAGCAGTACTTC. The full variable domain, in which reference TRBV14 and TRBJ2-7 provide the parts outside the CDR3, is EAGVTQFPSHSVIEKGQTVTLRCDPISGHDNLYWYRRVMGKEIKFLLHFVKESKQDESGMPNNRFLAERTGGTYSTLKVQPAELEDSGVYFCASQQGNEQYFGPGTRLTVT.

V usage is TRBV18 and J usage is TRBJ2-2; weak D call: TRBD1 (6 bases). Germline loops: CDR1 KGHSH, CDR2 LQKENI. V was cut by 1 base and J by 4 bases, with 16 bases left in between. The CDR3 has 17 amino acids. CDR3 amino acids: CASSPLQGRRTTGELFF. The CDR3 DNA follows: TGTGCCAGCTCACCACTGCAGGGGAGAAGGACCACCGGGGAGCTGTTTTTT. Complete variable domain (other parts from reference TRBV18 and TRBJ2-2): NAGVMQNPRHLVRRRGQEARLRCSPMKGHSHVYWYRQLPEEGLKFMVYLQKENIIDESGMPKERFSAEFPKEGPSILRIQQVVRGDSAAYFCASSPLQGRRTTGELFFGEGSRLTVL.

CDR3 sequence reads: CASSGQLTGELFF. The CDR3 nucleotides are TGTGCCAGCAGTGGACAACTCACCGGGGAGCTGTTTTTT. The rearrangement uses TRBV2 and TRBJ2-2; D gene uncertain. V lost 4 bases and J 4 bases, leaving 7 bases between the germline ends. The germline V gene encodes CDR1 SNHLY and CDR2 FYNNEI. CDR3 length: 13 residues.

This chain links TRBV9 with TRBJ1-6, with D maybe TRBD1 (6 bases). The V end lost 2 bases, the J end lost 7 bases, and 10 bases lay between the germline ends. Germline V gene sequence: CDR1 SGDLS, CDR2 YYNGEE. The CDR3 sequence is 14 residues long. Written as DNA, the CDR3 is TGTGCCAGCAGCGTTAGACAGGTCAATTCACCCCTCCACTTT. Translating it yields CASSVRQVNSPLHF.

CDR3 protein: CASSPGLAGRIGEQYF. CDR3 in DNA: TGTGCCAGCAGCCCGGGACTAGCGGGCCGAATCGGAGAGCAGTACTTC. This rearrangement joins TRBV9 to TRBJ2-7; 12 nucleotides line up with TRBD2. Per the germline V gene, CDR1 is SGDLS and CDR2 is YYNGEE. Trimming at V came to 4 bases and at J to 7 bases, leaving 12 bases not matched to a gene. The CDR3 runs to 16 residues.

This clone is labeled as medium-sized (0.01 to 0.1%). The V gene is TRBV2, the J gene TRBJ2-7, with D hard to call. V lost 7 bases and J 3 bases, leaving 10 bases between the germline ends. The CDR3 spans 12 residues. Germline lookup yields CDR1 SNHLY and CDR2 FYNNEI. CDR3 DNA: TGTGCCAGCATCTCCAGGCGCTACGAGCAGTACTTC. Protein sequence: CASISRRYEQYF.

The chain is built from TRBV14 and TRBJ1-1; perhaps TRBD1 as D (6 bases). Per germline, CDR1 SGHDN and CDR2 FVKESK. V was cut by 4 bases and J by 8 bases, with 8 bases left in between. This CDR3 has 11 amino acids. The CDR3 protein is CASSLGQEAFF. CDR3 sequence (DNA): TGTGCCAGCAGCCTCGGACAGGAAGCTTTCTTT.

The chain is built from TRBV4-1 and TRBJ2-1; the match to TRBD2 covers 7 bases. The length of the CDR3 is 17 residues. The V gene end was trimmed by 1 base and the J gene end by 3 bases; junction bases not matched to a gene: 9. Germline assignment: CDR1 MGHRA and CDR2 YSYEKL. This CDR3 reads CASSQGTTSRIYNEQFF. In DNA form, the CDR3 reads TGCGCCAGCAGCCAAGGGACGACTAGCCGGATCTACAATGAGCAGTTCTTC.

This chain connects TRBV29-1 to TRBJ2-3, with D maybe TRBD2 (6 bases). Germline V gene lookup returns CDR1 SQVTM and CDR2 ANQGSEA. V was trimmed by 7 bases and J by 5 bases, leaving 13 bases between them. The CDR3 consists of 12 residues. CDR3 amino acids: CSADGGLDTQYF. Here the CDR3 DNA reads TGCAGCGCCGATGGGGGGTTAGATACGCAGTATTTT.

The CDR3 region has the DNA TGTGCCAGCAGCTCCGGGAGGGCCTCCTACGAGCAGTACTTC. Translation gives CASSSGRASYEQYF. The chain is built from TRBV11-1 and TRBJ2-7, with TRBD2 matching over 8 bases. Losses at the gene ends were 4 bases for V and 0 bases for J; bases not matched to a gene: 2. Germline-derived CDR1 and CDR2 are SGHAT and FQDESV (reference sequence). This CDR3 is built from 14 residues.

This clone was recorded a few times. The genes are TRBV6-1 and TRBJ2-7; no clear D. The CDR3 length is 15 residues. Germline assignment: CDR1 MNHNS and CDR2 SASEGT. The V end was cut by 6 bases, the J end by 3 bases, with 18 bases between. In DNA form, the CDR3 reads TGTGCCAGCAGCCCAGATTGGCACCCCCTCTACGAGCAGTACTTC. This sequence encodes CASSPDWHPLYEQYF.

The chain carries TRBV16 and TRBJ2-3, with 11 bases lining up with TRBD1. This CDR3 is built from 16 residues. V shed 2 bases, J shed 2 bases, and the junction held 3 bases outside the gene matches. Germline lookup yields CDR1 KGHSY and CDR2 FQNENV. This chain's CDR3 is CASSQPGQGDTDTQYF. In DNA form, the CDR3 reads TGTGCCAGCAGCCAACCGGGACAGGGGGACACAGATACGCAGTATTTT.

V and J are TRBV5-1 and TRBJ2-1; 9 bases are shared with TRBD1. The CDR3 has 15 amino acids. From germline, CDR1 is SGHRS and CDR2 YFSETQ. Trimming at V came to 3 bases and at J to 4 bases, leaving 5 bases not matched to a gene. This chain's CDR3 is CASSSGQGSYNEQFF. For the CDR3, the DNA is TGCGCCAGCAGCTCCGGACAGGGGTCATACAATGAGCAGTTCTTC. Full variable domain (rest looked up from reference TRBV5-1 and TRBJ2-1): KAGVTQTPRYLIKTRGQQVTLSCSPISGHRSVSWYQQTPGQGLQFLFEYFSETQRNKGNFPGRFSGRQFSNSRSEMNVSTLELGDSALYLCASSSGQGSYNEQFFGPGTRLTVL.